The rows below give T cell receptor beta chains drawn from one sample of a study of metastatic and nonmetastatic thyroid tumors. TCRdb reprocessed the PCR reads using MiXCR. The data hold roughly 44,000 clones, with roughly 26% observed a single time. Sequenced sample: tumor tissue. The receptors here all came from a female donor with papillary thyroid cancer or a benign thyroid nodule (not recorded which). Some clones in this sample may be carry-over from other donors' samples. Each CDR3 is given without its conserved first and last residue.

J,V,CDR3
TRBJ2-5,TRBV7-7,ASSKLSGGAGTETQY
TRBJ1-1,TRBV19,ASADSRNTEAF
TRBJ2-7,TRBV4-3,ASSQEGARGYEQY
TRBJ1-2,TRBV15,ATSRDPGFYGYT
TRBJ2-7,TRBV11-2,ASSLSSGGFYEQY
TRBJ2-2,TRBV6-2/TRBV6-3,ASSYSGEHGTGELF
TRBJ1-2,TRBV14,ASSQGAFNYGYT
TRBJ2-2,TRBV6-1,ASSRTGATGELF
TRBJ2-7,TRBV20-1,SASGSGYEQY
TRBJ2-1,TRBV6-2/TRBV6-3,ASRGTSGRNEQF
TRBJ2-7,TRBV6-1,ASSHPPGASYEQY
TRBJ1-1,TRBV11-2,ASSLENTEAF
TRBJ1-5,TRBV4-1,ASSQVVQSSNQPQH
TRBJ2-1,TRBV28,ASSLRTEQF
TRBJ1-1,TRBV6-2/TRBV6-3,ASRTTGRAGAS
TRBJ1-1,TRBV12-3/TRBV12-4,ASSLVGPVGAF
TRBJ1-2,TRBV2,ASNYGYT
TRBJ2-7,TRBV10-3,ATRDAGGPYEQY
TRBJ1-2,TRBV30,AWSVQNYGYT
TRBJ2-7,TRBV6-1,ASSIGLALSYEQY
TRBJ1-3,TRBV5-6,ASSFGQLTGNTIY
TRBJ2-3,TRBV5-1,TSSARVGALVYTQY
TRBJ2-1,TRBV12-3/TRBV12-4,ASSYPLAGGSFYNEQF
TRBJ2-1,TRBV12-3/TRBV12-4,ASAGLSYNEQF
TRBJ2-7,TRBV5-1,ASSSGLAGGGEQY
TRBJ1-2,TRBV12-3/TRBV12-4,ASSLSRIYGYT
TRBJ2-1,TRBV11-2,ASSLDRGPGNEQF
TRBJ1-2,TRBV6-1,ASSEVSYYGYT
TRBJ2-5,TRBV18,ASSPNRGSQETQY
TRBJ1-2,TRBV7-2,ASSLGGTGVDYGYT
TRBJ1-4,TRBV6-2/TRBV6-3,ASSYRPAEKLF
TRBJ1-1,TRBV20-1,SARDPDRGNTEAF
TRBJ2-3,TRBV20-1,SARPGQGGLNTQY
TRBJ2-1,TRBV6-4,ASSDEGGPYNEQF
TRBJ2-7,TRBV20-1,SAPWPAQAPYEQY
TRBJ2-7,TRBV6-5,ASSYPSGDSSYEQY
TRBJ1-1,TRBV12-3/TRBV12-4,ASRNQGRGTEAF
TRBJ1-2,TRBV20-1,SACTDGYT
TRBJ1-6,TRBV9,ASSVGPTSPLH
TRBJ2-2,TRBV4-3,ASSQRTGGGSGELF